Following are 27 T cell receptor beta chains from one sample sequenced in a study of blood T cells in healthy people across ages (dated by TCRdb to the mid-2010s). Library preparation was by 5' RACE. Sequenced on an Illumina HiSeq 2500. A second PCR of roughly 6 to 12 cycles was run with a J-beta primer mix and a sample-barcoded 5' primer. The raw public data were reprocessed by TCRdb itself: fastp quality trimming at Q25, MiXCR clonotype calling, in-frame beta chains only. Entries are consolidated by CDR3 protein sequence, retaining the most common genes and DNA. This sample is represented by 1.5 million to 2 million distinct CDR3 sequences; approximately 28% of them were singletons. About 8% of the sample belongs to the ten largest clones. Sequenced: blood. Every receptor here comes from a woman between 25 and 40 years old in good health.

CDR3 residues: CAITDQGAGANVLTF. CDR3 nucleotides: TGTGCCATCACCGACCAGGGTGCTGGGGCCAACGTCCTGACTTTC. The chain recombines TRBV10-3 with TRBJ2-6, with D possibly being TRBD1 (5 bases). Per germline, CDR1 ENHRY and CDR2 SYGVKD. The V gene lost 7 bases and the J gene lost 2 bases, with 12 bases spanning the gap. The CDR3 runs 15 residues.

This clonotype came up many times. The chain has TRBV20-1 and TRBJ2-7, with 8 bases lining up with TRBD1. Unmatched junction bases numbered 12, after V lost 5 bases and J lost 6 bases. This CDR3 spans 14 amino acids. Germline V gene data show CDR1 as DFQATT and CDR2 as SNEGSKA (reference sequence). CDR3 coding DNA: TGCAGTGCTGGGGGGACAGGCGGTCAATCCGAGCAGTACTTC. Translating it yields CSAGGTGGQSEQYF.

This clonotype has at least ten counts. The V gene is TRBV12-3 or TRBV12-4, the J gene TRBJ2-5; the D gene is possibly TRBD2 (6 bases). Trimming left V 3 bases short and J 7 bases short, with 12 bases between. This CDR3 region has 13 residues. CDR3 bases: TGTGCCAGCAGTTTTACGGGTAGCGGGACCCAGTACTTC. Protein product: CASSFTGSGTQYF.

The chain combines TRBV20-1 with TRBJ2-5; D is possibly TRBD1 or TRBD2 (5 bases each). Germline CDR1 is DFQATT and CDR2 is SNEGSKA (reference sequence). With 3 bases removed from V and 0 bases from J, the gap between germline ends came to 11 bases. The CDR3 runs 14 residues. CDR3 sequence reads: CSASGRGHQETQYF. For the CDR3, the DNA is TGCAGTGCTAGCGGAAGGGGACACCAAGAGACCCAGTACTTC.

This clonotype occurred many times. This chain uses TRBV5-5 with TRBJ2-7; D possibly uses TRBD1 or TRBD2 (5 bases each). This CDR3 spans 14 amino acids. CDR1 SGHKS and CDR2 YYEKEE come from the germline V gene (reference sequence). V shed 0 bases and J shed 2 bases, with 9 bases lying between them. As DNA, the CDR3 is TGTGCCAGCAGCTTGGGGGACGGAGCCTACGAGCAGTACTTC. Protein product: CASSLGDGAYEQYF.

The rearrangement links TRBV11-2 to TRBJ1-2; D gene uncertain. This CDR3 contains 16 residues. CDR1 SGHAT and CDR2 FQNNGV come from the germline V gene. The germline V and J ends were trimmed by 4 bases and 0 bases, with 15 bases remaining between them. This CDR3 is CASSSWSSYSNYGYTF. CDR3 nucleotides: TGTGCCAGCAGCTCCTGGTCTAGTTATTCTAACTATGGCTACACCTTC. Full variable domain (remainder filled in from reference TRBV11-2 and TRBJ1-2): EAGVAQSPRYKIIEKRQSVAFWCNPISGHATLYWYQQILGQGPKLLIQFQNNGVVDDSQLPKDRFSAERLKGVDSTLKIQPAKLEDSAVYLCASSSWSSYSNYGYTFGSGTRLTVV.

The table lists this clonotype with many counts. CDR3 bases: TGCAGTGCTCGAACTGTGGACCACTACGAGCAGTACTTC. Protein sequence: CSARTVDHYEQYF. This chain links TRBV20-1 with TRBJ2-7; D is uncertain. V was cut by 5 bases and J by 3 bases, with 14 bases left in between. The germline CDR1 and CDR2 sequences are DFQATT and SNEGSKA (reference sequence). This CDR3 has 13 amino acids.

This clonotype was recorded at least ten times. The rearrangement joins TRBV5-1 to TRBJ2-7; either TRBD1 or TRBD2 may supply D (5 bases each). The ends were cut back, 0 bases at V and 7 bases at J, with 20 bases in the middle. The CDR3 loop spans 16 amino acids. Per germline, CDR1 SGHRS and CDR2 YFSETQ. CDR3 coding DNA: TGCGCCAGCAGCTTGGGCCACCGGGACGTACTCGGGGAGCAGTACTTC. Its translation is CASSLGHRDVLGEQYF.

This clonotype was observed a handful of times. The gene calls are TRBV10-2 and TRBJ2-4, with 12 nucleotides matching TRBD2. CDR3 length: 15 residues. Trimming cost V 8 bases and J 13 bases; bases outside gene matches: 15. Germline CDR1 is WSHSY and CDR2 is SAAADI. The CDR3 region is CASRLGLAGNDEQYF. CDR3 nucleotides: TGCGCCAGCCGCCTTGGACTAGCGGGAAATGATGAGCAGTACTTC.

This clonotype was detected ten times or more. This chain joins TRBV5-1 and TRBJ2-3; a possible D gene is TRBD2 (6 bases). Trimming left V 4 bases short and J 5 bases short, with 17 bases between. The CDR3 has 15 residues. The germline gives CDR1 SGHRS, CDR2 YFSETQ. CDR3: CASSLGGSSRDTQYF. The CDR3 DNA sequence: TGCGCCAGCAGCCTGGGAGGTAGCTCAAGAGATACGCAGTATTTT.

This chain uses TRBV5-1 with TRBJ2-3; 10 bases fit TRBD2. V lost 4 bases, J lost 5 bases, and 10 bases stayed unmatched. The CDR3 is 16 residues long. The V gene's germline CDR1 is SGHRS and CDR2 YFSETQ. The chain's CDR3 is CASSVEPSGGGDTQYF. Here the CDR3 DNA reads TGCGCCAGCAGCGTGGAGCCTAGCGGGGGTGGAGATACGCAGTATTTT.

The chain links TRBV4-1 to TRBJ2-4; D possibly uses TRBD1 or TRBD2 (5 bases each). CDR1 is MGHRA and CDR2 is YSYEKL in the germline V gene. The CDR3 runs to 16 residues. Trimming stripped 3 bases from V and 8 bases from J, with 20 bases between. CDR3 residues: CASSHTKGIGGYIQYF. The CDR3 region has the DNA TGCGCCAGCAGCCACACCAAGGGGATAGGAGGTTACATTCAGTACTTC.

The genes are TRBV2 and TRBJ1-2; unclear D gene. V lost 0 bases and J lost 7, with 15 bases in between. This CDR3 comprises 15 residues. CDR1 is SNHLY and CDR2 is FYNNEI in the germline V gene. In DNA form, the CDR3 reads TGTGCCAGCAGTGAAGCGAGAGCGGGCCTTAGTGGCTACACCTTC. This translates into CASSEARAGLSGYTF.

This clonotype was counted between two and nine times. V usage is TRBV9 and J usage is TRBJ2-5; TRBD1 matches 7 bases. The CDR3 length is 15 residues. The J segment lost 2 bases and the V segment lost 4 bases, leaving 8 bases of the junction unmatched. Germline V gene lookup returns CDR1 SGDLS and CDR2 YYNGEE. The CDR3 region is CASSTRQGQQETQYF. The CDR3 bases are TGTGCCAGCAGCACCCGACAGGGCCAGCAAGAGACCCAGTACTTC.

This clonotype was seen more than once but under ten times. One end of the junction varies from germline; a read error may be responsible. V and J are TRBV4-3 and TRBJ2-1; the match to TRBD2 covers 7 bases. This CDR3 spans 15 amino acids. The V gene's germline CDR1 is LGHNA and CDR2 YSLEER. Here the CDR3 reads CAGSPVASGADEQFF. CDR3 DNA sequence: TGCGCCGGCAGCCCCGTAGCCAGCGGGGCAGATGAGCAGTTCTTC.

The rearrangement uses TRBV10-2 and TRBJ1-1; D call uncertain. V was shortened by 4 bases and J by 1 base, with 19 bases between the two germline ends. This CDR3 is built from 17 residues. The germline V gene has CDR1 WSHSY and CDR2 SAAADI. The CDR3: CASSVGLPLGRNTEAFF. Here the CDR3 DNA reads TGCGCCAGCAGTGTAGGCCTCCCCTTGGGCCGGAACACTGAAGCTTTCTTT.

This clonotype has just a few counts. The gene calls are TRBV7-9 and TRBJ2-7; TRBD1 matches 8 bases. The CDR3 is 14 amino acids. The germline CDR1 and CDR2 sequences are SEHNR and FQNEAQ (reference sequence). V dropped 5 bases and J dropped 5; count of bases not matched to a gene: 8. CDR3 sequence reads: CASSRSGTGHEQYF. In nucleotides, the CDR3 is TGTGCCAGCAGCAGGTCGGGGACAGGTCACGAGCAGTACTTC.

Points on this clonotype: It may be a read error: a sequence one base away is much more abundant. The chain has TRBV13 and TRBJ2-7; a weak D match, TRBD2 (5 bases). The germline V gene has CDR1 PRHDT and CDR2 FYEKMQ (reference sequence). The V end lost 7 bases, the J end lost 0 bases, and 10 bases lay between the germline ends. The CDR3 is made up of 13 amino acids. CDR3 protein: CASMLEGSYEQYV. CDR3 sequence (DNA): TGTGCCAGCATGCTAGAGGGCTCCTACGAGCAGTACGTC.

This clonotype has ten or more counts. The V gene is TRBV29-1, the J gene TRBJ2-6; D is possibly TRBD2 (6 bases). The CDR3 loop spans 14 amino acids. Trimming removed 5 bases at V and 4 bases at J, with 12 bases between. Per the germline V gene, CDR1 is SQVTM and CDR2 is ANQGSEA. The CDR3 region is CSVSRDSGANVLTF. Here the CDR3 DNA reads TGCAGCGTTTCGCGGGATTCGGGGGCCAACGTCCTGACTTTC.

The CDR3 nucleotides read TGTGCCAGCAGCTTTGGTCGGGGCGGATTAGCCAAAAACATTCAGTACTTC. It encodes CASSFGRGGLAKNIQYF. The chain combines TRBV7-9 with TRBJ2-4; possibly TRBD1 or TRBD2 for D (5 bases each). Germline CDR1 SEHNR, CDR2 FQNEAQ (reference sequence). The CDR3 is 17 residues long. V lost 3 bases and J lost 0, with 15 bases in between.

This clonotype was observed a few times. The chain has TRBV27 and TRBJ2-5; 12 bases are a match to TRBD1. Matching the DNA end better, TRBJ2-7 makes the J call doubtful. The CDR3 totals 15 residues. In germline, CDR1 is MNHEY, CDR2 SMNVEV (reference sequence). CDR3 region: CASSPSGQGAVEQYF. Written as DNA, the CDR3 is TGTGCCAGCAGTCCGTCGGGACAGGGGGCGGTCGAGCAGTACTTC.

The V and J genes are TRBV10-2 and TRBJ2-1; unclear D gene. Germline V CDR1 and CDR2: WSHSY, SAAADI. Trimming removed 2 bases at V and 0 bases at J, with 8 bases between. The CDR3 runs to 15 residues. CDR3 protein: CASSEAPSSYNEQFF. The DNA of the CDR3 is TGCGCCAGCAGTGAGGCCCCTAGCTCCTACAATGAGCAGTTCTTC.

This clonotype was seen a handful of times. The V gene is TRBV10-1, the J gene TRBJ2-1; no reliable D call. V lost 3 bases and J lost 7, with 7 bases in between. This CDR3 has 12 amino acids. Germline V CDR1 and CDR2: WNHNN, SYGVQD (reference sequence). CDR3 in amino acids: CASSERSNEQFF. The CDR3 nucleotides are TGCGCCAGCAGTGAACGTTCGAATGAGCAGTTCTTC.

The chain recombines TRBV7-9 with TRBJ2-1; 7 nucleotides agree with TRBD2. The length of the CDR3 is 16 residues. The junction had 6 bases not matched to a gene; V was cut back by 4 bases and J by 0 bases. Germline-derived CDR1 and CDR2 are SEHNR and FQNEAQ (reference sequence). The CDR3 DNA sequence: TGTGCCAGCAGCTCTAAAGCGGGAACCTCCTACAATGAGCAGTTCTTC. Its protein product is CASSSKAGTSYNEQFF.

The rearrangement uses TRBV10-1 and TRBJ2-1; 9 nucleotides agree with TRBD2. This CDR3 has 16 amino acids. From germline, CDR1 is WNHNN and CDR2 SYGVQD (reference sequence). V was clipped by 2 bases and J by 10 bases; unmatched bases: 12. This chain's CDR3 is CASSEIRAGGSGEQFF. Here the CDR3 DNA reads TGCGCCAGCAGTGAGATACGAGCGGGAGGATCGGGAGAGCAGTTCTTC.

The J gene is TRBJ1-2, the V gene TRBV28; 9 bases line up with TRBD1. Germline V CDR1 and CDR2: MDHEN, SYDVKM. V gave up 5 bases and J gave up 3 bases; unmatched junction bases: 4. The CDR3 extends over 14 amino acids. The CDR3 DNA reads as TGTGCCAGCAGTCACGGACAGGGGCACTATGGCTACACCTTC. Amino acid sequence: CASSHGQGHYGYTF.

There are many counts of this clonotype. The V call is TRBV2, the J call TRBJ2-7; D not resolved. V was pared by 4 bases and J by 1 base, with 11 bases between. Germline CDR1 SNHLY, CDR2 FYNNEI. This CDR3 is built from 14 residues. The chain's CDR3 is CASSASDASYEQYF. The CDR3, as DNA: TGTGCCAGCAGTGCTTCCGACGCTTCCTACGAGCAGTACTTC.